This T cell receptor beta chain came from a study of blood T cell repertoires in COVID-19. Across the whole study: Researchers got acute and convalescent COVID-19 samples from the United States, Italy and Spain. Sources were T cells, B-cell-depleted T cells, or PBMCs; the material itself was cDNA or gDNA.

In the original analysis: Researchers report that nucleated cell counts were estimated from reference gene primer amplification. Assay: immunoSEQ multiplex PCR; the TCRdb copy retains only in-frame clones and omits some. V and J calls and clone size are as listed in that table; D and trimming were resolved from the DNA. In the table there are under 130,000 clones, 69% of which are singletons. Trimming took 1 base from V and 8 from J; bases not matched to a gene: 14. This CDR3 spans 17 amino acids. Germline V gives CDR1 SGHRS, CDR2 YFSETQ. Sequencing was carried out using peripheral blood. The origin of this receptor is a man older than 75 with acute or convalescent COVID-19. The V and J genes are TRBV5-1 and TRBJ2-1; 8 positions agree with TRBD2. The CDR3 bases are TGCGCCAGCAGCTTGAGAGCGGGAGAGGTTGAGGTTCATGAGCAGTTCTTC. Encoded protein: CASSLRAGEVEVHEQFF. Looking up the rest from reference TRBV5-1 and TRBJ2-1 gives the full variable domain: KAGVTQTPRYLIKTRGQQVTLSCSPISGHRSVSWYQQTPGQGLQFLFEYFSETQRNKGNFPGRFSGRQFSNSRSEMNVSTLELGDSALYLCASSLRAGEVEVHEQFFGPGTRLTVL.